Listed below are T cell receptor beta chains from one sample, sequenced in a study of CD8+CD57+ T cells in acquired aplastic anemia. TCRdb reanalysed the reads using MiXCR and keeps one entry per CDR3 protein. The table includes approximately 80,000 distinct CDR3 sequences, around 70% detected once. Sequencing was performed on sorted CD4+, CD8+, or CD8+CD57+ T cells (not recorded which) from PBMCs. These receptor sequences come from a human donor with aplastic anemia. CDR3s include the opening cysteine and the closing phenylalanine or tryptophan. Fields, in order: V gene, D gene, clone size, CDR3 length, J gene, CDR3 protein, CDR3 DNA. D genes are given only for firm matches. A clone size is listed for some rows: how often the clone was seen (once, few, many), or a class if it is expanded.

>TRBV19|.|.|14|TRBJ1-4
CASSPRVASEKLFF
TGTGCCAGTAGTCCGAGGGTGGCGAGTGAAAAACTGTTTTTT
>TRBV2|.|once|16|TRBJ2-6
CASSEGQVSGANVLTF
TGTGCCAGCAGTGAAGGACAGGTCTCTGGGGCCAACGTCCTGACTTTC
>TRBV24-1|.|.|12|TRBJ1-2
CATRQGLHGYTF
TGTGCCACCAGGCAGGGGTTACATGGCTACACCTTC
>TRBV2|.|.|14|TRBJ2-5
CASSEMRQVTSQYF
TGTGCCAGCAGTGAAATGAGACAGGTCACATCCCAGTACTTC
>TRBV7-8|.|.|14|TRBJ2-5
CASSLAYTQETQYF
TGTGCCAGCAGCTTAGCATACACTCAAGAGACCCAGTACTTC
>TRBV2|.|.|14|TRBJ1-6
CASSEGGYVSPLHF
TGTGCCAGCAGTGAAGGGGGGTATGTTTCACCCCTCCACTTT
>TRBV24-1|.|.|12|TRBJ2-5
CATSDLRETQYF
TGTGCCACCAGTGACTTACGAGAGACCCAGTACTTC
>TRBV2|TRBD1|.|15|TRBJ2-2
CASSDGQGWAGELFF
TGTGCCAGCAGTGACGGACAGGGGTGGGCCGGGGAGCTGTTTTTT
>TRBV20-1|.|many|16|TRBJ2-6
CSALLVTGSGANVLTF
TGCAGTGCCCTACTTGTGACAGGCTCTGGGGCCAACGTCCTGACTTTC
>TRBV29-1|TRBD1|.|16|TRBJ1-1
CSVGNRGGKMNTEAFF
TGCAGCGTTGGTAACAGGGGAGGCAAAATGAACACTGAAGCTTTCTTT
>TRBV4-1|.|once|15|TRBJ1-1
CASSQDRGVRTEAFF
TGCGCCAGCAGCCAAGATCGTGGGGTTCGCACTGAAGCTTTCTTT